A selection of T cell receptor beta chains follows, all from one sample in a study of CD4 T cells in relation to SARS-CoV-2 and coronaviruses. Here immunoSEQ multiplex PCR was the method, and the copy in TCRdb shows in-frame clones only, minus some. The sample lists around 35,000 clones, approximately 83% seen once, with roughly 3% in the top ten. The specimen was memory CD4+ T cells from PBMCs. The receptor source for this set is an adult with COVID-19. Each CDR3 is given with its conserved first and last residue. The order of the fields is V gene, J gene, CDR3 protein.

v_gene: TRBV28; j_gene: TRBJ2-1; CDR3aa: CALPRDNEQFF
v_gene: TRBV18; j_gene: TRBJ2-7; CDR3aa: CASSPGLAAHYEQYF
v_gene: TRBV18; j_gene: TRBJ2-1; CDR3aa: CASSQGTSGRRDEQFF
v_gene: TRBV6-1; j_gene: TRBJ2-1; CDR3aa: CASSEYRANDNEQFF
v_gene: TRBV6-5; j_gene: TRBJ1-5; CDR3aa: CASSFMTANQPQHF
v_gene: TRBV28; j_gene: TRBJ1-5; CDR3aa: CASGGQPQHF
v_gene: TRBV5-8; j_gene: TRBJ1-5; CDR3aa: CASSLEGGQPQHF
v_gene: TRBV15; j_gene: TRBJ1-2; CDR3aa: CATSRAGGQRHTF
v_gene: TRBV5-6; j_gene: TRBJ1-6; CDR3aa: CASSLDRTGYSPLHF
v_gene: TRBV20-1; j_gene: TRBJ1-3; CDR3aa: CSASALRDRGRLSGNTIYF
v_gene: TRBV2; j_gene: TRBJ2-3; CDR3aa: CASSGEGSDTQYF
v_gene: TRBV5-4; j_gene: TRBJ2-3; CDR3aa: CASSLAFGDTQYF
v_gene: TRBV9; j_gene: TRBJ2-1; CDR3aa: CASSVGVTTLAYNEQFF
v_gene: TRBV11-2; j_gene: TRBJ2-3; CDR3aa: CASSFRRGGTDTQYF
v_gene: TRBV27; j_gene: TRBJ1-5; CDR3aa: CASSIDRGNQPQHF
v_gene: TRBV7-2; j_gene: TRBJ1-3; CDR3aa: CASSLGGYRGRSGNTIYF
v_gene: TRBV28; j_gene: TRBJ1-4; CDR3aa: CASKTTEGVTTNEKLFF
v_gene: TRBV19; j_gene: TRBJ1-3; CDR3aa: CASSIQGQTYSGNTIYF
v_gene: TRBV28; j_gene: TRBJ1-3; CDR3aa: CASSFGPPSGNTIYF
v_gene: TRBV28; j_gene: TRBJ1-2; CDR3aa: CASSSGRGLGYTF
v_gene: TRBV28; j_gene: TRBJ1-3; CDR3aa: CASSFLSPLKRTGGSGNTIYF
v_gene: TRBV28; j_gene: TRBJ2-2; CDR3aa: CASRSQIDANTGELFF
v_gene: TRBV25-1; j_gene: TRBJ2-7; CDR3aa: CASSDSVYEQYF
v_gene: TRBV6-4; j_gene: TRBJ2-1; CDR3aa: CASSDSSGSYNEQFF
v_gene: TRBV24-1; j_gene: TRBJ2-7; CDR3aa: CATSNPRPPYEQYF
v_gene: TRBV4-2; j_gene: TRBJ2-1; CDR3aa: CASSQQHARLGYHNEQFF
v_gene: TRBV11-2; j_gene: TRBJ2-7; CDR3aa: CASSIYTGTSAIYEQYF
v_gene: TRBV6-2/TRBV6-3; j_gene: TRBJ2-1; CDR3aa: CASSYKQGRAFYNEQFF
v_gene: TRBV27; j_gene: TRBJ2-7; CDR3aa: CATRTSGYEQYF
v_gene: TRBV19; j_gene: TRBJ2-7; CDR3aa: CASSSGGSMAALTYEQYF
v_gene: TRBV6-6; j_gene: TRBJ1-1; CDR3aa: CASSSNTGGGGEAFF
v_gene: TRBV29-1; j_gene: TRBJ1-2; CDR3aa: CSVPAGSYGYTF
v_gene: TRBV2; j_gene: TRBJ2-3; CDR3aa: CASSVDREGTDTQYF
v_gene: TRBV21-1; j_gene: TRBJ2-7; CDR3aa: CASSNLAADEQYF
v_gene: TRBV6-4; j_gene: TRBJ2-3; CDR3aa: CASSDSVQSNTDTQYF
v_gene: TRBV18; j_gene: TRBJ1-5; CDR3aa: CASSPPFGQVQPQHF